This T cell receptor beta chain originates from a study of cytomegalovirus exposure and HLA in healthy donors. Looking at the study overall: Among 350 to 500 genotyped donors, around 80% fell in the Caucasian-associated ancestry cluster. Notes on the study in general: Links to common viral pathogens appeared, in a later analysis, for several of the most significant clusters. Earlier analysis looked at TCR beta V segments, and most were productive about 87% or about 30% of the time. An analysis that was carried out later associated some 17,000 TCR beta sequences with HLA alleles at 0.05 false discovery rate.

Germline V gives CDR1 ENHRY, CDR2 SYGVKD. Trimming stripped 5 bases from V and 1 base from J, with 15 bases between. The CDR3 has 16 amino acids. Primers included in the PCR were 60 Vbeta and 13 Jbeta primers. Method: immunoSEQ multiplex PCR; TCRdb's copy keeps in-frame clones and lacks some. The repertoire holds about 180,000 clones, with about 80% as singletons. This clone has just a few counts. No antigen is known for it. The sequenced sample consisted of PBMCs. This TCR was sampled from a man between 40 and 49 years old in good health and CMV-seronegative. The chain is built from TRBV10-3 and TRBJ2-1; the D gene is possibly TRBD1 (7 bases). The CDR3 DNA reads as TGTGCCATCAGTCCAGGAGGGGGCTTATCCTACAATGAGCAGTTCTTC. This codes for CAISPGGGLSYNEQFF.